Following are 19 T cell receptor beta chains from one sample sequenced in a study of a mutant IDH1 vaccine in newly diagnosed glioma. Only in-frame clones appear in the TCRdb table, and some are missing; sequencing was by immunoSEQ multiplex PCR. This table holds over 50,000 clones, about three quarters found once. Time point in this sample: week 47, end of study. With topical imiquimod, each dose of the vaccine consisted of 300 ug of mutant IDH1 20-mer peptide. Their antigens remain unidentified. The source was PBMCs, collected from a glioma patient whose treatment included an IDH1 peptide vaccine. Receptor source: a middle-aged woman with glioma. Some clones in this sample may be carry-over from other donors' samples.

This clone showed up just once. V gene TRBV7-2 combines with J gene TRBJ2-2; 10 bases map to TRBD2. With V trimmed by 9 bases and J by 7 bases, 11 bases remained unmatched. Germline V gives CDR1 SGHTA, CDR2 FQGNSA. The CDR3 is 15 residues long. This chain's CDR3 is CARAGSGGEVGELFF. CDR3 bases: TGTGCCAGAGCTGGGAGCGGGGGGGAAGTCGGGGAGCTGTTTTTT.

The V gene is TRBV5-4, the J gene TRBJ2-7; TRBD1 matches 8 bases. Losses at the gene ends were 5 bases for V and 2 bases for J; bases not matched to a gene: 9. In germline, CDR1 is SGHNT, CDR2 YYREEE (reference sequence). The CDR3 extends over 15 amino acids. CDR3 loop: CASRIAGGVAYEQYF. Here the CDR3 DNA reads TGTGCCAGCAGAATTGCAGGGGGCGTAGCCTACGAGCAGTACTTC.

This chain uses TRBV6-5 with TRBJ2-7; D gene unclear. Trimming left V 0 bases short and J 0 bases short, with 9 bases between. Germline CDR1 reads MNHEY; CDR2 reads SVGAGI. CDR3 length: 15 amino acids. The CDR3 loop reads CASSYSPATSYEQYF. CDR3 DNA: TGTGCCAGCAGTTACTCGCCGGCCACCTCCTACGAGCAGTACTTC.

This rearrangement joins TRBV2 to TRBJ1-1; D uncertain. Per germline, CDR1 SNHLY and CDR2 FYNNEI. V lost 7 bases, J lost 0 bases, and 9 bases lay in between. The CDR3 is 13 residues long. The CDR3 nucleotides read TGTGCCAGCACGGTCACATTGAACACTGAAGCTTTCTTT. Translating gives CASTVTLNTEAFF.

This clone was picked up a small number of times. The chain couples TRBV18 to TRBJ1-5, with 7 bases fitting TRBD1. Germline loops: CDR1 KGHSH, CDR2 LQKENI. The CDR3 is 14 amino acids. V was pared by 5 bases and J by 6 bases, with 7 bases of the junction left unmatched. CDR3 nucleotide sequence: TGTGCCAGCTCAGTCGACAGGGAGGCTCAGCCCCAGCATTTT. Protein product: CASSVDREAQPQHF.

V usage is TRBV2 and J usage is TRBJ1-6, with a possible D match to TRBD1 (5 bases). CDR1 and CDR2 from the germline V gene are SNHLY and FYNNEI. Trimming took off 2 bases at V and 6 bases at J, with 11 bases between the two ends. The CDR3 length is 15 residues. The DNA for the CDR3 is TGTGCCAGCAGTGAACAGCCCGGGGCTAATTCACCCCTCCACTTT. Amino acid sequence: CASSEQPGANSPLHF. Variable domain in full (rest from reference TRBV2 and TRBJ1-6): EPEVTQTPSHQVTQMGQEVILRCVPISNHLYFYWYRQILGQKVEFLVSFYNNEISEKSEIFDDQFSVERPDGSNFTLKIRSTKLEDSAMYFCASSEQPGANSPLHFGNGTRLTVT.

With respect to this clone: Relative to the germline gene, one junction end is altered; a read error may explain this. The chain uses TRBV7-7 and TRBJ2-3; D tentatively reads TRBD1 or TRBD2 (5 bases each). The CDR3 spans 15 residues. Germline V CDR1 and CDR2: SSHAT, FNYEAQ (reference sequence). The CDR3 region has the DNA TGTGCTAGCAGCCCCTTGGGGGTCAGCACAGATACGCAGTATTTT. Translating gives CASSPLGVSTDTQYF.

The chain employs TRBV29-1 and TRBJ1-1; no definite D call. The CDR3 is 13 amino acids. Germline loops: CDR1 SQVTM, CDR2 ANQGSEA. Between the trimmed V and J ends, which lost 4 bases and 0 bases, there was a span of 9 bases. Written as DNA, the CDR3 is TGCAGCGTTGTAGGGCCGATGAACACTGAAGCTTTCTTT. It specifies CSVVGPMNTEAFF.

The chain uses TRBV27 and TRBJ1-2, with D perhaps matching TRBD1 (6 bases). The CDR3 contains 14 residues. V gave up 4 bases and J gave up 4 bases, with 13 bases separating them. Germline CDR1 is MNHEY and CDR2 is SMNVEV (reference sequence). CDR3 DNA: TGTGCCAGCAGTTGGGGAGGGGGAACCTATGGCTACACCTTC. The encoded protein is CASSWGGGTYGYTF.

The gene calls are TRBV7-2 and TRBJ2-1; D unclear. The V gene lost 0 bases and the J gene lost 9 bases, with 9 bases spanning the gap. This CDR3 is built from 13 residues. The germline V gene has CDR1 SGHTA and CDR2 FQGNSA. The CDR3 region is CASSLAMTGEQFF. Here the CDR3 DNA reads TGTGCCAGCAGCTTAGCCATGACGGGTGAGCAGTTCTTC.

This clone came up a few times. This specimen includes other DNA sequences encoding the same CDR3. V and J are TRBV29-1 and TRBJ1-5; D remains ambiguous. The CDR3 loop spans 16 amino acids. Trimming took off 2 bases at V and 0 bases at J, with 14 bases between the two ends. Germline CDR1 SQVTM, CDR2 ANQGSEA. CDR3: CSVETRRDFSNQPQHF. The CDR3, as DNA: TGCAGCGTTGAAACCCGACGAGATTTTAGCAATCAGCCCCAGCATTTT.

In its sample, this clone was seen a few times. The rearrangement joins TRBV7-9 to TRBJ1-5; no definite D call. Germline assignment: CDR1 SEHNR and CDR2 FQNEAQ (reference sequence). This CDR3 is built from 14 residues. V was pared by 5 bases and J by 2 bases, with 10 bases between. CDR3: CASSAPEGNQPQHF. The CDR3 DNA is TGTGCCAGCAGCGCCCCCGAGGGCAATCAGCCCCAGCATTTT.

This clone was detected only a few times. This sequence joins TRBV20-1 and TRBJ1-1; 7 nucleotides line up with TRBD1. Trimming at V came to 6 bases and at J to 8 bases, leaving 6 bases not matched to a gene. The CDR3 consists of 11 residues. Germline V gene data show CDR1 as DFQATT and CDR2 as SNEGSKA (reference sequence). CDR3 region: CSAANRGEAFF. The DNA of the CDR3 is TGCAGTGCAGCTAACAGGGGAGAAGCTTTCTTT.

This clone was observed once. The chain uses TRBV7-2 and TRBJ2-7; 9 nucleotides agree with TRBD2. Germline loops: CDR1 SGHTA, CDR2 FQGNSA. Trimming removed 7 bases from V and 4 bases from J; junction bases left unmatched: 8. The CDR3 covers 14 residues. Written as DNA, the CDR3 is TGTGCCAGCAATCTAGCGGGATCATCATACGAGCAGTACTTC. Its translation: CASNLAGSSYEQYF.

The chain joins TRBV7-9 to TRBJ1-5; no clear D. V dropped 5 bases and J dropped 4 bases, with 6 bases sitting between them. This CDR3 has 12 residues. Germline CDR1 SEHNR, CDR2 FQNEAQ (reference sequence). The CDR3, as DNA: TGTGCCAGCAGCCTCCTTAATCAGCCCCAGCATTTT. Encoded protein: CASSLLNQPQHF. The full variable domain, rest sourced from reference TRBV7-9 and TRBJ1-5, is DTGVSQNPRHKITKRGQNVTFRCDPISEHNRLYWYRQTLGQGPEFLTYFQNEAQLEKSRLLSDRFSAERPKGSFSTLEIQRTEQGDSAMYLCASSLLNQPQHFGDGTRLSIL.

The rearrangement uses TRBV30 and TRBJ2-7; D remains unclear. This CDR3 spans 11 amino acids. Trimming removed 0 bases at V and 7 bases at J, with 7 bases between. Germline values: CDR1 GTSNPN, CDR2 SVGIG (reference sequence). The CDR3 loop reads CAWSVQREQYF. The DNA of the CDR3 is TGTGCCTGGAGTGTACAGAGGGAGCAGTACTTC.

The CDR3 nucleotides are TGTGCCAGCCGACAGGACAATCAGCCCCAGCATTTT. Translated, it gives CASRQDNQPQHF. The chain is built from TRBV10-3 and TRBJ1-5; tentatively, D is TRBD1 (6 bases). The CDR3 totals 12 residues. Trimming removed 10 bases at V and 3 bases at J, with 10 bases between. Germline V gives CDR1 ENHRY, CDR2 SYGVKD.

The rearrangement uses TRBV2 and TRBJ2-5; the match to TRBD2 covers 7 bases. CDR1 and CDR2 (germline): SNHLY, FYNNEI. The CDR3 has 15 residues. V lost 2 bases and J lost 1; bases outside the gene matches: 4. The CDR3 here is CASSESGAPQETQYF. The DNA for the CDR3 is TGTGCCAGCAGTGAAAGCGGGGCGCCCCAAGAGACCCAGTACTTC.

The chain has TRBV21-1 and TRBJ1-1; TRBD1 is the table's D call and was not checked against the DNA. TRBV21-1 is a pseudogene segment. The CDR3 covers 14 residues. CDR3 coding DNA: TGTGCCACCGTCCGGGACAGGGTACGGACTGAAGCTTTCTTT. Its translation is CATVRDRVRTEAFF.